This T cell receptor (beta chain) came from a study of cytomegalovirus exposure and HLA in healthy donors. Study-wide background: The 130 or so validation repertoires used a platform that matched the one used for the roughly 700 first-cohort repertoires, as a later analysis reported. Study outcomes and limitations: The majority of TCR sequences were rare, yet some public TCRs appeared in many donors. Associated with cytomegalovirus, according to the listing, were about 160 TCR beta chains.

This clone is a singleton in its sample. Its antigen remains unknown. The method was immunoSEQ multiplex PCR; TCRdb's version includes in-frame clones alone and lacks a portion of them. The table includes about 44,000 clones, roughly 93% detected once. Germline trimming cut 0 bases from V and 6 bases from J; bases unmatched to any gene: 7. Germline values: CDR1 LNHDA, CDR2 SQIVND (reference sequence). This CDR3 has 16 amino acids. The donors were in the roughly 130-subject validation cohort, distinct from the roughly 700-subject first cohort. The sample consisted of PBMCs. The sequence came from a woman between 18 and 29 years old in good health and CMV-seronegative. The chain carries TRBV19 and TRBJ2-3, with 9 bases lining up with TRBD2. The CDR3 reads CASSIDPAGGSDTQYF. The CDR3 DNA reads TGTGCCAGTAGTATAGATCCAGCGGGGGGATCGGATACGCAGTATTTT.